These T cell receptor beta chains were read from a single sample in a study of T cell responses to AZD1222 COVID-19 vaccine. Sequencing used immunoSEQ multiplex PCR; TCRdb keeps in-frame clones, though not all of them. The sample yields 110,000 or so clones, 80% to 95% seen once. The sequenced sample was peripheral blood, obtained 28 days after the second dose of the MenACWY control vaccine. These receptors were taken from an adult who received the MenACWY meningococcal vaccine as a control. The conserved cysteine and the conserved F or W are not part of the CDR3 here. Each record gives: clone size, J gene, V gene, CDR3 protein. Size tells how often a clone was seen (once, few, many) or the class of an expanded clone, and some rows leave it out.

clone_size: once; j_call: TRBJ2-3; v_call: TRBV6-6; cdr3_aa: ASSSSSGAGGDTQY
clone_size: .; j_call: TRBJ1-5; v_call: TRBV7-9; cdr3_aa: ASSFSGVQPQH
clone_size: .; j_call: TRBJ2-2; v_call: TRBV2; cdr3_aa: ASSERGGDTGELF
clone_size: .; j_call: TRBJ1-5; v_call: TRBV9; cdr3_aa: ASSPSNSNQPQH
clone_size: .; j_call: TRBJ1-6; v_call: TRBV28; cdr3_aa: ASRAGSNNSPLH
clone_size: .; j_call: TRBJ1-4; v_call: TRBV28; cdr3_aa: ATSGGPTNEKLF
clone_size: .; j_call: TRBJ2-7; v_call: TRBV7-2; cdr3_aa: ASSQGRGSSYEQY
clone_size: .; j_call: TRBJ1-2; v_call: TRBV7-2; cdr3_aa: ASSVDPEPNYGYT
clone_size: once; j_call: TRBJ2-5; v_call: TRBV28; cdr3_aa: ASSLRLTGQLQETQY
clone_size: .; j_call: TRBJ2-2; v_call: TRBV6-2/TRBV6-3; cdr3_aa: ASSYNTGELF
clone_size: .; j_call: TRBJ2-6; v_call: TRBV6-1; cdr3_aa: ASSETVFGSGANVLT
clone_size: .; j_call: TRBJ1-2; v_call: TRBV5-4; cdr3_aa: ASSLWGQGYGYT
clone_size: .; j_call: TRBJ2-5; v_call: TRBV11-2; cdr3_aa: ASSRNLDHQETQY
clone_size: .; j_call: TRBJ1-1; v_call: TRBV19; cdr3_aa: ASSMGTGSEAF
clone_size: .; j_call: TRBJ2-7; v_call: TRBV3-1/TRBV3-2; cdr3_aa: ASSHALGYEQY
clone_size: .; j_call: TRBJ1-6; v_call: TRBV28; cdr3_aa: ASRADRESSYNSPLH
clone_size: .; j_call: TRBJ2-5; v_call: TRBV5-1; cdr3_aa: ASSPDRGYETQY
clone_size: .; j_call: TRBJ1-3; v_call: TRBV10-1; cdr3_aa: ASSEAQTTGLSGNTIY
clone_size: .; j_call: TRBJ1-6; v_call: TRBV18; cdr3_aa: ASSPVAEYNSPLH
clone_size: once; j_call: TRBJ1-2; v_call: TRBV11-3; cdr3_aa: ASSFCAGLSLYGYT
clone_size: .; j_call: TRBJ1-6; v_call: TRBV6-4; cdr3_aa: ASSAGHYNSPLH
clone_size: .; j_call: TRBJ1-2; v_call: TRBV19; cdr3_aa: ASSMRRDRGVRYGYT
clone_size: .; j_call: TRBJ2-3; v_call: TRBV15; cdr3_aa: ATSRVLAGDTDTQY
clone_size: once; j_call: TRBJ2-2; v_call: TRBV20-1; cdr3_aa: SASLQGARTGELF
clone_size: .; j_call: TRBJ1-4; v_call: TRBV18; cdr3_aa: ASSPHRGQAEKLF
clone_size: .; j_call: TRBJ1-1; v_call: TRBV29-1; cdr3_aa: SVRGFEAF
clone_size: .; j_call: TRBJ2-1; v_call: TRBV6-1; cdr3_aa: ASSEGDGGYNEQF
clone_size: .; j_call: TRBJ2-5; v_call: TRBV4-3; cdr3_aa: ASSQDLPLCRQVVDQQETQY
clone_size: .; j_call: TRBJ2-3; v_call: TRBV18; cdr3_aa: ASSISGGTDTQY
clone_size: .; j_call: TRBJ2-3; v_call: TRBV6-2/TRBV6-3; cdr3_aa: ASSYSFPGTSLTDTQY
clone_size: once; j_call: TRBJ2-3; v_call: TRBV28; cdr3_aa: ASSLRGTGVTDTQY
clone_size: .; j_call: TRBJ1-6; v_call: TRBV6-4; cdr3_aa: ASSRTGGNSPLH
clone_size: .; j_call: TRBJ1-1; v_call: TRBV4-2; cdr3_aa: ASSQGQFTEAF
clone_size: .; j_call: TRBJ1-4; v_call: TRBV4-1; cdr3_aa: ASSQGSFGNGKWGNEKLF
clone_size: once; j_call: TRBJ2-1; v_call: TRBV14; cdr3_aa: ASSQGYEQF
clone_size: .; j_call: TRBJ1-5; v_call: TRBV19; cdr3_aa: ASSITGSNQPQH
clone_size: .; j_call: TRBJ2-2; v_call: TRBV12-3/TRBV12-4; cdr3_aa: ATKPGGPGELF
clone_size: .; j_call: TRBJ1-2; v_call: TRBV28; cdr3_aa: ASSTPGGKGGYT
clone_size: once; j_call: TRBJ1-5; v_call: TRBV5-1; cdr3_aa: ASSLASEGQPQH
clone_size: .; j_call: TRBJ1-1; v_call: TRBV5-5; cdr3_aa: ASSLAWDLGTEAF
clone_size: once; j_call: TRBJ2-7; v_call: TRBV13; cdr3_aa: ASSGMGPPYEQY
clone_size: .; j_call: TRBJ2-2; v_call: TRBV19; cdr3_aa: ASTKQGANTGELF
clone_size: .; j_call: TRBJ1-1; v_call: TRBV7-9; cdr3_aa: ASSPRSPGTEAF
clone_size: .; j_call: TRBJ1-6; v_call: TRBV28; cdr3_aa: ASTLEGLPSDSPLH
clone_size: .; j_call: TRBJ2-5; v_call: TRBV5-1; cdr3_aa: ASSLVRSGRVRETQY
clone_size: once; j_call: TRBJ2-2; v_call: TRBV25-1; cdr3_aa: ASGTSGNTGELF
clone_size: .; j_call: TRBJ1-1; v_call: TRBV5-6; cdr3_aa: ASSPRGTAGNTEAF
clone_size: few; j_call: TRBJ2-2; v_call: TRBV3-1/TRBV3-2; cdr3_aa: ASSSGLYTGELF
clone_size: few; j_call: TRBJ2-2; v_call: TRBV10-1; cdr3_aa: ASMSRDRGNTGELF